This TCR beta chain originates from a study of blood T cell repertoires in COVID-19 (dated by TCRdb to 2020 to 2022). Background on the whole study: Collaborator samples came from the United States, Italy and Spain and covered acute and convalescent phases of COVID-19. The material from the prospective study consisted of cDNA or gDNA derived from T cells, B-cell-depleted T cells, or PBMCs. Deeply sampled blood TCRbeta repertoires from subjects exposed to, actively infected with, or recovered from COVID-19 were included in the dataset. The repertoires were released in a freely available public database meant as a resource for research on the immune response to SARS-CoV-2. Samples were obtained from the ongoing ImmuneRACE study (first 160 participants) and from 1,254 subjects provided by 6 global collaborators. A de-identified subject ID, COVID-19 status, age in years and sex were almost always included in the sample metadata. Where available, HLA class I and class II types were obtained from metadata supplied by the sample provider rather than from assay-based typing. Results and caveats for the whole study, not just this receptor: How much clinical and demographic metadata was included differed by source and by participant, and the metadata was provided uncurated.

V has 4 bases trimmed and J has 3 bases trimmed; junction bases matching no gene number 4. CDR1 and CDR2 (WSHSY, SAAADI) derive from the germline V gene. Including the terminal cysteine and phenylalanine, the CDR3 comprises 14 residues. The kept DNA is CDR3 alone, 42 bases in frame from the first base. Collaborating institutions collected whole blood in K2EDTA tubes following their own protocols. For TCRbeta analysis, collaborators shipped samples in one of three forms: frozen whole blood, isolated PBMCs, or DNA extracted from either of those sample types. Concerning this clone itself: Its target antigen remains unknown. Base qualities are not provided; no much larger clone lies one nucleotide away.

TCRbeta CDR3 regions were amplified from genomic DNA using the immunoSEQ Assay, a bias-controlled multiplex PCR. As for the authors' bioinformatics: Nucleated cell counts per sample were estimated from amplification of reference gene primers within the assay. Sequence reads were collapsed and filtered to measure the absolute abundance of every unique TCRbeta CDR3 rearrangement. For each sample, productive Simpson clonality was calculated by taking the square root of Simpson's diversity index across productive rearrangements. TCRdb's version of the immuneACCESS table is confined to in-frame rearrangements and falls short of the full clone set. An unresolved V gene accounts for under half of the shortfall where checked; the remainder is of unknown origin. The V and J calls and clone size are taken from that table; D and trimming were inferred from the DNA. Counted in this sample were more than 250,000 clones; 75% to 90% of them appeared once. 7.5% to 9% of the sample comes from the top ten.

In this chain, TRBV10-2 is recombined with TRBJ2-7; TRBD2 agrees with 9 junctional bases. Source material: peripheral blood. This TCR came from a human donor in a cohort sampled during active COVID-19. The CDR3 region has the sequence CASSAGTSRYEQYF. The sequenced DNA: TGCGCCAGCAGTGCAGGGACTAGCCGCTACGAGCAGTACTTC.